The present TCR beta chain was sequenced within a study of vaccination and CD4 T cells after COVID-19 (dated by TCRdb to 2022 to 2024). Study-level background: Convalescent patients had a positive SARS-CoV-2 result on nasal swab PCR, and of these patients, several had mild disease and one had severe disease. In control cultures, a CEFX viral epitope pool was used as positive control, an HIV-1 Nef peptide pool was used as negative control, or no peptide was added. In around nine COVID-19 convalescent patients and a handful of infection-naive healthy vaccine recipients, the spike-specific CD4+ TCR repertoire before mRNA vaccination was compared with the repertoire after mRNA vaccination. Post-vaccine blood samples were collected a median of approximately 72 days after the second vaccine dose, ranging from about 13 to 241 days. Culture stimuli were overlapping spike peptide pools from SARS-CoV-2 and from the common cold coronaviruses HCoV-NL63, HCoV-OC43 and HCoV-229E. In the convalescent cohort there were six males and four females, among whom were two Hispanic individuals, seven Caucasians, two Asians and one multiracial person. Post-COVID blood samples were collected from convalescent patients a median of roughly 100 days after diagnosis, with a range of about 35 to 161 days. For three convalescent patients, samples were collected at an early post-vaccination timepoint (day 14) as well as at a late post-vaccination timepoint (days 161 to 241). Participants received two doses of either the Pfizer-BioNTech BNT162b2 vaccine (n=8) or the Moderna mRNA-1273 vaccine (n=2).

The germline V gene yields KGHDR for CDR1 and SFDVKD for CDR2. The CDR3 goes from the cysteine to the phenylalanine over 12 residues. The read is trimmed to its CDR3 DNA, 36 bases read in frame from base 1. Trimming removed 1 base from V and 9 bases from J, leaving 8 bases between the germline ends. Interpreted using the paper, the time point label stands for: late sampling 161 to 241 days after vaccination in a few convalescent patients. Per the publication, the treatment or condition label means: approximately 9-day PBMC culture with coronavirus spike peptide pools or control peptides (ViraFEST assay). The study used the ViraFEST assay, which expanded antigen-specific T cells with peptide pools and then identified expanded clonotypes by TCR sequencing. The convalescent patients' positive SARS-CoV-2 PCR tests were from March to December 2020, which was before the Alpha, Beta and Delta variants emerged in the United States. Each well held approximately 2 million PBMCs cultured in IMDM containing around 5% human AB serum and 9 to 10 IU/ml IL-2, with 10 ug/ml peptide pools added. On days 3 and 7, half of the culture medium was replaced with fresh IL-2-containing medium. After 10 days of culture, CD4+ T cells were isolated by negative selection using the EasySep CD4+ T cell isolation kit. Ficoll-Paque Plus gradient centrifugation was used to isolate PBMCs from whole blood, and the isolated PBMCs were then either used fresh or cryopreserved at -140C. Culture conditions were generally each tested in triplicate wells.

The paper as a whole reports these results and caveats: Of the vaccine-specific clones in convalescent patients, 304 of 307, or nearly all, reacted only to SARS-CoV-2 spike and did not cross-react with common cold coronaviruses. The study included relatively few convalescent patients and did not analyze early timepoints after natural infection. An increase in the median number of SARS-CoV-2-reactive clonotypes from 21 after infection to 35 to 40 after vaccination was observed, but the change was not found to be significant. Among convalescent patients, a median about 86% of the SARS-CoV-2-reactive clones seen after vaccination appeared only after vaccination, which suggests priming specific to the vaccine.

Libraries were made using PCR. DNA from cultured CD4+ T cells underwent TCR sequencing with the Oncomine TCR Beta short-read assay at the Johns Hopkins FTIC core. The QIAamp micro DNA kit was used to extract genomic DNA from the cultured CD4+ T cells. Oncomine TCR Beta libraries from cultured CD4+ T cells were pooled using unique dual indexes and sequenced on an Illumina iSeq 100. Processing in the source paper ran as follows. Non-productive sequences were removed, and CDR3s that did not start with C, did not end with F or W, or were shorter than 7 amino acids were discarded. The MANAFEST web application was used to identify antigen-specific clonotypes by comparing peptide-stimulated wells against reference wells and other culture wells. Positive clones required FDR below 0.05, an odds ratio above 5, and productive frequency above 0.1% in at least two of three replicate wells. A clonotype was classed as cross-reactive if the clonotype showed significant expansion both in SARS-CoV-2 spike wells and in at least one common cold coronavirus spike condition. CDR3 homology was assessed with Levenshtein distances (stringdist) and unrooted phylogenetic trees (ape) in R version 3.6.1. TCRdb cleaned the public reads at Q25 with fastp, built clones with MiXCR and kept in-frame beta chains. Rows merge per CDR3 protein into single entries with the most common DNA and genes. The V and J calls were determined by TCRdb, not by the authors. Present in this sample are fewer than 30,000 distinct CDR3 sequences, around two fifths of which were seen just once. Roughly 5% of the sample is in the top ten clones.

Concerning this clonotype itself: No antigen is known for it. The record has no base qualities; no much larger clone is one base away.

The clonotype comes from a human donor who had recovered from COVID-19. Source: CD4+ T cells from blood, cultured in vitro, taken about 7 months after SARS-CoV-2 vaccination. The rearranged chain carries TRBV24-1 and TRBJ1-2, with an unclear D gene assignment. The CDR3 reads CATSDFLERYTF. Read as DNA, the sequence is TGTGCCACCAGTGATTTTTTGGAGCGCTACACCTTC.